A selection of T cell receptor beta chains follows, all from one sample in a study of CD8+ T cells in alopecia areata. Libraries were prepared by immunoSEQ multiplex PCR; TCRdb keeps only in-frame clonotypes and omits some of them. The data contain tens of thousands of clones, roughly 46% of them seen just once; the ten biggest clones take up roughly 20%. Sequenced material: CD8+ T cells sorted from blood, taken at roughly week 36, from a patient treated with tofacitinib. The receptor set was obtained from a human donor with alopecia areata. Each CDR3 is given without its conserved first and last residue. For some rows the clone size is stated as once, few or many, or as a class when expanded; others skip it.

V	J	size	length	CDR3
TRBV29-1	TRBJ2-7	.	12	SVPTSGSSYEQY
TRBV4-2	TRBJ2-7	few	13	ASSQTSEGSYEQY
TRBV29-1	TRBJ1-1	.	10	SATGLNTEAF
TRBV4-3	TRBJ1-2	.	12	ASSQYQTSYGYT
TRBV7-8	TRBJ2-7	few	14	ASSSATGTRAYEQY
TRBV27	TRBJ2-6	.	11	ASSPSGANVLT
TRBV29-1	TRBJ2-7	.	11	SVEGWSGDEQY
TRBV15	TRBJ2-1	few	11	ATGEMGKKEQF
TRBV29-1	TRBJ2-7	once	9	SARDFYEQY
TRBV7-3	TRBJ2-5	few	15	ASSQRHTPDGSETQY
TRBV15	TRBJ1-2	.	13	ATSREETGPYGYT
TRBV4-2	TRBJ2-7	.	13	ASSQAEPGLYEQY
TRBV20-1	TRBJ2-7	.	9	SARQSYEQY
TRBV29-1	TRBJ2-5	few	11	SVRTGGKETQY
TRBV19	TRBJ1-5	.	13	ASSGDRSYNQPQH
TRBV9	TRBJ1-4	.	10	ASSSQGEKLF
TRBV29-1	TRBJ2-5	.	10	SVFGLEETQY
TRBV11-3	TRBJ2-2	.	12	ASRSTRGTGELF
TRBV27	TRBJ2-2	.	15	ASSLYVAGGNTGELF
TRBV2	TRBJ2-2	once	14	ASSEAPTGGTGELF
TRBV29-1	TRBJ2-1	.	14	SVEEGLAASYNEQF
TRBV27	TRBJ1-1	.	11	ASSLQGGTEAF
TRBV10-3	TRBJ2-3	few	14	AIRRTGERVTDTQY
TRBV7-9	TRBJ2-1	.	14	ASSAMASGLTGEQF
TRBV29-1	TRBJ2-7	few	13	SVYGLADSTYEQY
TRBV4-1	TRBJ2-7	.	13	ASSPGLADAYEQY
TRBV6-5	TRBJ2-7	.	13	ASSYTERENYEQY
TRBV7-9	TRBJ2-7	.	13	ASRLAGGPSYEQY
TRBV28	TRBJ2-3	.	13	ASSLVGGPTDTQY
TRBV10-3	TRBJ2-1	.	11	AISGVSYNEQF
TRBV27	TRBJ1-1	medium-sized	11	ASSLTGATEAF
TRBV6-5	TRBJ2-1	.	9	ASGWGNEQF
TRBV7-9	TRBJ2-6	few	14	ASSSGTGSGANVLT
TRBV19	TRBJ2-3	.	15	ASSFPSIAGGSDTQY
TRBV27	TRBJ2-1	.	11	ASSLTRSYEQF
TRBV11-2	TRBJ2-1	few	12	ASSLVGRVHEQF
TRBV4-2	TRBJ1-1	.	12	ASSQDPRGTEAF
TRBV7-9	TRBJ2-7	.	14	ASSPTAVQGFYEQY
TRBV2	TRBJ1-1	few	13	ASSEVASLKVEAF
TRBV29-1	TRBJ2-3	.	12	SVGTSGNTDTQY
TRBV5-1	TRBJ1-3	.	13	ASSETASSGNTIY
TRBV6-5	TRBJ2-2	.	12	ASSYNQNTGELF
TRBV2	TRBJ2-7	.	15	ASSTPGTSGISYEQY
TRBV7-6	TRBJ1-2	.	14	ASSLEAGTLNYGYT
TRBV27	TRBJ2-5	few	14	ASSSLGPTGGETQY
TRBV7-6	TRBJ2-5	.	12	ASSPFLAQATQY
TRBV15	TRBJ2-2	.	15	ATSARLAGTNTGELF
TRBV15	TRBJ1-1	few	13	ATSRDRAGNTEAF
TRBV6-1	TRBJ2-7	few	11	ASSPSSVHEQY
TRBV29-1	TRBJ1-2	few	12	SVDAGSLNYGYT
TRBV18	TRBJ2-2	.	11	ASSPPNTGELF
TRBV29-1	TRBJ2-7	few	10	SVGASGYEQY
TRBV19	TRBJ2-1	few	14	ASSQPGTPEENEQF